The 18 T cell receptor beta chains reported below all come from one sample, sequenced in a study of blood T cells in healthy people across ages. Then a second PCR, running about 6 to 12 cycles, was carried out with a sample-barcoded 5' primer and a J-beta primer mix. TCRdb passed the 5' RACE reads through MiXCR, listing each CDR3 protein once. The data contain roughly 1,500,000 distinct CDR3 sequences, approximately 42% of them singletons. The sample was blood. The receptors were sampled from a woman aged 18-29 years in good health.

The gene calls are TRBV27 and TRBJ2-1; possibly TRBD2 for D (6 bases). The germline CDR1 and CDR2 sequences are MNHEY and SMNVEV (reference sequence). Trimming stripped 0 bases from V and 10 bases from J, with 22 bases between. This CDR3 contains 17 residues. This CDR3 reads CASSLSVPGTQAGEQFF. The CDR3 DNA follows: TGTGCCAGCAGTTTATCAGTCCCGGGGACGCAGGCGGGGGAGCAGTTCTTC.

The chain recombines TRBV6-6 with TRBJ1-4; D is uncertain. Germline V gene sequence: CDR1 MNHNY, CDR2 SVGAGI (reference sequence). CDR3 size: 11 residues. Trimming took 7 bases from V and 8 from J, leaving 8 bases between them. CDR3 coding DNA: TGTGCCAGCACCGGTCGGGAAAAACTGTTTTTT. Its translation: CASTGREKLFF.

This sequence joins TRBV28 and TRBJ2-7; D might be TRBD1 (5 bases). CDR1 is MDHEN, CDR2 SYDVKM, per germline. This CDR3 spans 14 amino acids. V was clipped by 5 bases and J by 0 bases, with 11 bases between them. CDR3 DNA: TGTGCCAGCAGTAATACAGGTAGCTCCTACGAGCAGTACTTC. Translating gives CASSNTGSSYEQYF.

This clonotype was detected only a few times. This chain connects TRBV12-3 or TRBV12-4 to TRBJ2-4; weak D call: TRBD2 (5 bases). Trimming removed 5 bases from V and 0 bases from J, with 8 bases in between. The CDR3 has 14 amino acids. CDR3 nucleotide sequence: TGTGCCAGCAGTGTCGGGGTAGCCAAAAACATTCAGTACTTC. Residues: CASSVGVAKNIQYF.

This clonotype was found many times. The genes are TRBV29-1 and TRBJ1-1, with D maybe TRBD1 (6 bases). The V end was cut by 3 bases, the J end by 5 bases, with 10 bases between. This CDR3 has 12 amino acids. Germline V gives CDR1 SQVTM, CDR2 ANQGSEA. The CDR3 bases are TGCAGCGTTGATCAAGGGGGTACTGAAGCTTTCTTT. This sequence encodes CSVDQGGTEAFF.

The CDR3: CASSLSGGATGELFF. As DNA, the CDR3 is TGCGCCAGCAGCTTGTCCGGGGGGGCTACCGGGGAGCTGTTTTTT. This chain joins TRBV5-1 and TRBJ2-2, with 8 bases aligning to TRBD2. Losses at the gene ends were 1 base for V and 5 bases for J; bases not matched to a gene: 4. Germline V CDR1 and CDR2: SGHRS, YFSETQ. CDR3 length: 15 amino acids.

This clonotype has more than one count but fewer than ten. In DNA form, the CDR3 reads TGCGCCAGCAGCTCCTACGACAGGGAAAGGTACGAGCAGTACTTC. Protein sequence: CASSSYDRERYEQYF. The gene calls are TRBV5-1 and TRBJ2-5; 7 positions match TRBD1. The DNA end is a closer match to TRBJ2-7, so the J assignment may be wrong. Germline assignment: CDR1 SGHRS and CDR2 YFSETQ. The CDR3 contains 15 residues.

V usage is TRBV5-1 and J usage is TRBJ1-2; D ambiguous. Germline V gene lookup returns CDR1 SGHRS and CDR2 YFSETQ. The V end was cut by 0 bases, the J end by 2 bases, with 8 bases between. The CDR3 runs 14 residues. The DNA for the CDR3 is TGCGCCAGCAGCTTGGAGGACGGCAACTATGGCTACACCTTC. It codes for CASSLEDGNYGYTF.

This clonotype came up once. The V call is TRBV5-6, the J call TRBJ2-5, with D possibly being TRBD2 (6 bases). Gene TRBJ2-7 matches the end of the DNA better, so the J call may be wrong. The CDR3 runs 13 residues. The germline CDR1 and CDR2 sequences are SGHDT and YYEEEE. CDR3 bases: TGTGCCACCGCACCAGGAGGGAACTACGAGCAGTACTTC. Amino acids: CATAPGGNYEQYF.

The chain employs TRBV6-7 and TRBJ1-2; 7 bases align to TRBD1. TRBV6-7 has ORF status, its function being uncertain. This CDR3 is 16 amino acids long. V lost 5 bases to trimming and J lost 3 bases; unmatched junction nucleotides: 12. The CDR3 region has the DNA TGTGCCAGCAGTACCCTGGACAGGCGAGGGGACTATGGCTACACCTTC. Translating gives CASSTLDRRGDYGYTF.

The table lists this clonotype with a few counts. The gene calls are TRBV28 and TRBJ2-5; 9 bases align to TRBD1. The J call is uncertain, as TRBJ2-7 better fits the DNA end. Germline V gives CDR1 MDHEN, CDR2 SYDVKM. The CDR3 runs 14 residues. Here the CDR3 reads CASSFRDRVSEQYF. The DNA for the CDR3 is TGTGCCAGCAGTTTTCGGGACAGGGTCTCCGAGCAGTACTTC.

The J gene is TRBJ2-7, the V gene TRBV2; the match to TRBD2 covers 11 bases. CDR3 length: 13 amino acids. The junction had 9 bases not matched to a gene; V was cut back by 10 bases and J by 7 bases. Germline assignment: CDR1 SNHLY and CDR2 FYNNEI. The CDR3 spells CATCSGGAREQYF. CDR3 sequence (DNA): TGTGCCACCTGTAGCGGGGGGGCGAGGGAGCAGTACTTC.

The J gene is TRBJ1-2, the V gene TRBV6-1; D ambiguous. This CDR3 spans 15 amino acids. Germline lookup yields CDR1 MNHNS and CDR2 SASEGT. V dropped 1 base and J dropped 4 bases, with 13 bases sitting between them. CDR3 coding DNA: TGTGCCAGCAGTGAAGATGAGCTACGGGCCTATGGCTACACCTTC. It specifies CASSEDELRAYGYTF.

J is TRBJ2-1 and V is TRBV9; maybe TRBD1 (5 bases). CDR1 is SGDLS, CDR2 YYNGEE, per germline. The germline V and J ends were trimmed by 4 bases and 2 bases, with 13 bases remaining between them. This CDR3 spans 15 amino acids. The CDR3 DNA reads TGTGCCAGCAGCCCAGCCGCGGACACCTACAATGAGCAGTTCTTC. Translation gives CASSPAADTYNEQFF.

In its sample, this clonotype was seen a few times. V and J are TRBV6-1 and TRBJ2-3; TRBD2 matches at 11 bases. There are 15 residues in the CDR3. After removal of 5 bases from V and 9 bases from J, the junction contained 10 bases not matched to a gene. Germline CDR1 MNHNS, CDR2 SASEGT. The CDR3: CASSKISGGALTQYF. For the CDR3, the DNA is TGTGCCAGCAGTAAGATTAGCGGGGGGGCTCTCACGCAGTATTTT.

In regard to this clonotype: The junction does not match germline at one end; this may be a read error. The CDR3 spells CACSQEAFISYNEQFF. The CDR3 nucleotides read TGTGCCTGCAGCCAAGAAGCTTTCATCTCCTACAATGAGCAGTTCTTC. The V and J genes are TRBV3-1 and TRBJ2-1; D is undetermined. The CDR3 spans 16 residues. Germline V lookup: CDR1 LGHDT, CDR2 YNNKEL (reference sequence).

This clonotype was found a few times. The CDR3, as DNA: TGCAGTGCGGAGGGACTAGCGGGAGGGAACTCCTACAATGAGCAGTTCTTC. Translation gives CSAEGLAGGNSYNEQFF. The rearrangement uses TRBV20-1 and TRBJ2-1; 16 bases are shared with TRBD2. Germline V gives CDR1 DFQATT, CDR2 SNEGSKA (reference sequence). The CDR3 has 17 residues. V shed 6 bases, J shed 0 bases, and the junction held 5 bases outside the gene matches.

The gene calls are TRBV7-2 and TRBJ1-1, with D perhaps matching TRBD1 (5 bases). Trimming pared 5 bases from V and 6 bases from J, leaving 16 bases between. The CDR3 runs 14 residues. Germline V lookup: CDR1 SGHTA, CDR2 FQGNSA. CDR3 nucleotides: TGTGCCAGCAGCCTAGAGGGAAGACAGCCTGAAGCTTTCTTT. Translating it yields CASSLEGRQPEAFF.